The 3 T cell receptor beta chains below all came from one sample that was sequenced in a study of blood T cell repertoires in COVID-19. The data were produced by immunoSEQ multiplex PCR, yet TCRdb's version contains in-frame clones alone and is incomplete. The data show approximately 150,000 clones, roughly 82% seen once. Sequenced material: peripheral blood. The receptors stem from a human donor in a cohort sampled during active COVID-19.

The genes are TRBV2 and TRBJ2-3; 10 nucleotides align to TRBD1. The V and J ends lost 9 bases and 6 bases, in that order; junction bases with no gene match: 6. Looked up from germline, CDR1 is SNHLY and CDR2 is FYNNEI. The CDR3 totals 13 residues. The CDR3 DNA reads TGTGCCAGAGAGACAGGGGGCGCGGATACGCAGTATTTT. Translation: CARETGGADTQYF.

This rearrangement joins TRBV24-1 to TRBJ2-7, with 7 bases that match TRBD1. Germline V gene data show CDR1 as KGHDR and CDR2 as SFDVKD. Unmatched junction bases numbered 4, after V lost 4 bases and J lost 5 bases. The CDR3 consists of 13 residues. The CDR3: CATSETGLDEQYF. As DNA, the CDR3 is TGTGCCACCAGTGAGACAGGGTTAGACGAGCAGTACTTC.

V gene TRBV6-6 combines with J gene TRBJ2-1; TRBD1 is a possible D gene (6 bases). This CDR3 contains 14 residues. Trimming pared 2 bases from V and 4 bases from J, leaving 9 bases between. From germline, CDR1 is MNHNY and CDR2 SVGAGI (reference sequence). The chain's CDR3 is CASSYLDRYNEQFF. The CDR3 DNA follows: TGTGCCAGCAGTTACCTTGACAGGTACAATGAGCAGTTCTTC.